These 32 T cell receptor beta chains came from one sample sequenced in a study of blood T cells in healthy people across ages. A second PCR of about 7 to 12 cycles used a sample-barcoded 5' primer and a J-beta primer mix. TCRdb reprocessed the 5' RACE reads with MiXCR, giving one entry per CDR3 protein. Among about 1.4 million distinct CDR3 sequences listed, 59% were seen once. The sequenced sample was blood. These receptor sequences come from a man between 18 and 29 years old in good health.

This clonotype was seen a few times. This rearrangement joins TRBV5-5 to TRBJ2-3; either TRBD1 or TRBD2 may fit D (5 bases each). CDR1 SGHKS and CDR2 YYEKEE come from the germline V gene (reference sequence). The CDR3 is 15 amino acids. With 5 bases removed from V and 4 bases from J, the gap between germline ends came to 17 bases. The CDR3 here is CASSLRDRFSDTQYF. The CDR3 DNA follows: TGTGCCAGCAGTCTCCGGGACCGATTTTCAGATACGCAGTATTTT.

V and J are TRBV14 and TRBJ2-1; D is possibly TRBD2 (5 bases). CDR1 SGHDN and CDR2 FVKESK come from the germline V gene. V lost 0 bases to trimming and J lost 7 bases, with 19 bases between them. CDR3 length: 17 amino acids. This CDR3 reads CASSQEGHPRRTNEQFF. The CDR3 DNA sequence: TGTGCCAGCAGCCAAGAAGGGCATCCTAGGAGGACGAATGAGCAGTTCTTC.

The rearrangement joins TRBV9 to TRBJ2-3; 7 bases align to TRBD2. This CDR3 has 15 residues. With 2 bases clipped from V and 0 bases from J, the junction kept 3 bases outside the gene matches. The germline gives CDR1 SGDLS, CDR2 YYNGEE. The CDR3 here is CASSVERDSTDTQYF. The CDR3 DNA sequence: TGTGCCAGCAGCGTCGAGCGGGATAGCACAGATACGCAGTATTTT. The whole variable domain, filled in from reference TRBV9 and TRBJ2-3, reads DSGVTQTPKHLITATGQRVTLRCSPRSGDLSVYWYQQSLDQGLQFLIQYYNGEERAKGNILERFSAQQFPDLHSELNLSSLELGDSALYFCASSVERDSTDTQYFGPGTRLTVL.

J is TRBJ2-3 and V is TRBV10-3; 9 positions match TRBD1. Germline V gene data show CDR1 as ENHRY and CDR2 as SYGVKD. Unmatched junction bases numbered 5, after V lost 8 bases and J lost 2 bases. The CDR3 runs 14 residues. The CDR3 spells CAIGRDRDTDTQYF. Written as DNA, the CDR3 is TGTGCCATCGGCCGGGACAGGGACACAGATACGCAGTATTTT.

V gene TRBV29-1 combines with J gene TRBJ2-7; a possible D gene is TRBD1 (6 bases). This CDR3 region has 13 residues. Germline loops: CDR1 SQVTM, CDR2 ANQGSEA. V was clipped by 4 bases and J by 4 bases, with 14 bases between them. The CDR3 coding sequence is TGCAGCGTTGGGGACACCGAAGCATACGAGCAGTACTTC. The encoded protein is CSVGDTEAYEQYF.

This sequence joins TRBV7-6 and TRBJ1-4; D unresolved. The CDR3 covers 15 residues. The ends were cut back, 5 bases at V and 0 bases at J, with 10 bases in the middle. Germline V gene lookup returns CDR1 SGHVS and CDR2 FNYEAQ. CDR3 nucleotide sequence: TGTGCCAGCAGCCGTCTGGCTGCAACTAATGAAAAACTGTTTTTT. It encodes CASSRLAATNEKLFF.

Only one count was recorded for this clonotype. This rearrangement joins TRBV7-2 to TRBJ1-6; D unresolved. This CDR3 region has 13 residues. V was pared by 6 bases and J by 9 bases, with 12 bases between. Looked up from germline, CDR1 is SGHTA and CDR2 is FQGNSA. Written as DNA, the CDR3 is TGTGCCAGCAGTGCGTCTTTTTCTTCACCCCTCCACTTT. Amino acids: CASSASFSSPLHF.

In its sample, this clonotype was seen many times. The chain links TRBV20-1 to TRBJ2-1, with 9 bases fitting TRBD2. The germline gives CDR1 DFQATT, CDR2 SNEGSKA (reference sequence). The CDR3 covers 14 residues. The J segment lost 5 bases and the V segment lost 6 bases, leaving 8 bases of the junction unmatched. CDR3 bases: TGCAGTGCCGATGGCGGGGGGGTGCACAATGAGCAGTTCTTC. The encoded protein is CSADGGGVHNEQFF.

This clonotype came up once. This chain joins TRBV3-1 and TRBJ2-3; D is ambiguous. This CDR3 is built from 19 residues. Looked up from germline, CDR1 is LGHDT and CDR2 is YNNKEL (reference sequence). The V end was cut by 4 bases, the J end by 0 bases, with 23 bases between. The CDR3 loop is CASSPRSQVPRPSTDTQYF. CDR3 nucleotide sequence: TGTGCCAGCAGCCCCCGGAGCCAAGTTCCACGACCTAGCACAGATACGCAGTATTTT.

The genes are TRBV4-1 and TRBJ2-7; no firm D call. CDR1 and CDR2 (germline): MGHRA, YSYEKL. V lost 5 bases and J 2 bases, leaving 10 bases between the germline ends. CDR3 length equals 13 residues. CDR3 sequence reads: CASSTGIPYEQYF. CDR3 coding DNA: TGCGCCAGCAGCACGGGCATCCCCTACGAGCAGTACTTC.

The gene calls are TRBV15 and TRBJ1-6; D gene uncertain. The germline gives CDR1 LNHNV, CDR2 YYDKDF (reference sequence). Deletions cut 1 base from V and 13 bases from J, with 11 bases between. This CDR3 comprises 13 residues. The CDR3 bases are TGTGCCACCAGCAGAGCCCATTGGGGTCCCCTCCACTTT. Protein product: CATSRAHWGPLHF.

This clonotype has more than one count but fewer than ten. This chain uses TRBV14 with TRBJ2-3; D gene ambiguous. Germline-derived CDR1 and CDR2 are SGHDN and FVKESK. This CDR3 comprises 14 residues. Trimming took off 4 bases at V and 1 base at J, with 9 bases between the two ends. The DNA of the CDR3 is TGTGCCAGCAGCCGCCTATCTGGCACAGATACGCAGTATTTT. The encoded protein is CASSRLSGTDTQYF.

The chain has TRBV7-9 and TRBJ2-3; D is unclear. The CDR3 runs to 14 residues. Trimming shortened V by 5 bases and J by 8 bases, and 17 bases separated the two germline ends. Germline lookup yields CDR1 SEHNR and CDR2 FQNEAQ (reference sequence). DNA of the CDR3: TGTGCCAGCAGCGAATCAATAGGTTTGACTACGCAGTATTTT. It is translated as CASSESIGLTTQYF.

For the CDR3, the DNA is TGCAGTGCTGACGGGACCCCAGGCCGCGCAGATACGCAGTATTTT. Its protein product is CSADGTPGRADTQYF. V usage is TRBV20-1 and J usage is TRBJ2-3; tentatively, D is TRBD1 or TRBD2 (5 bases each). V was cut by 5 bases and J by 4 bases, with 19 bases left in between. This CDR3 is built from 15 residues. The V gene's germline CDR1 is DFQATT and CDR2 SNEGSKA (reference sequence).

This clonotype has just one count. The rearrangement joins TRBV7-9 to TRBJ1-1; TRBD1 agrees at 8 bases. With V trimmed by 2 bases and J by 5 bases, 7 bases remained unmatched. The CDR3 is 15 residues long. The V gene's germline CDR1 is SEHNR and CDR2 FQNEAQ (reference sequence). The CDR3 region is CASSLKDRGRTEAFF. The CDR3 DNA reads as TGTGCCAGCAGCTTAAAAGACAGGGGAAGGACTGAAGCTTTCTTT. The variable domain in full, completed from reference TRBV7-9 and TRBJ1-1, reads DTGVSQNPRHKITKRGQNVTFRCDPISEHNRLYWYRQTLGQGPEFLTYFQNEAQLEKSRLLSDRFSAERPKGSFSTLEIQRTEQGDSAMYLCASSLKDRGRTEAFFGQGTRLTVV.

This clonotype turned up a few times. The rearrangement links TRBV20-1 to TRBJ1-6; 8 bases are a match to TRBD1. The length of the CDR3 is 14 residues. V shed 6 bases, J shed 3 bases, and the junction held 4 bases outside the gene matches. Germline V gene data show CDR1 as DFQATT and CDR2 as SNEGSKA (reference sequence). This CDR3 is CSAPGTGYNSPLHF. CDR3 sequence (DNA): TGCAGTGCCCCTGGGACAGGCTATAATTCACCCCTCCACTTT.

In DNA, the CDR3 is TGTGCCAGCACCAGACTCCAACGCACAGATACGCAGTATTTT. Protein: CASTRLQRTDTQYF. The gene calls are TRBV6-1 and TRBJ2-3; D not certain. Germline CDR1 reads MNHNS; CDR2 reads SASEGT. Trimming shortened V by 7 bases and J by 1 base, and 12 bases separated the two germline ends. The CDR3 consists of 14 residues.

The chain uses TRBV20-1 and TRBJ1-2; TRBD1 matches 8 bases. The CDR3 extends over 15 amino acids. Germline assignment: CDR1 DFQATT and CDR2 SNEGSKA (reference sequence). V trimming: 4 bases; J trimming: 4 bases; junction bases outside the gene matches: 11. CDR3 residues: CSATPTGQAIYGYTF. The CDR3 DNA follows: TGCAGTGCTACCCCAACGGGACAGGCGATCTATGGCTACACCTTC.

The chain has TRBV20-1 and TRBJ2-5; D remains unclear. The length of the CDR3 is 13 residues. Deletions cut 3 bases from V and 5 bases from J, with 13 bases between. Germline assignment: CDR1 DFQATT and CDR2 SNEGSKA (reference sequence). The chain's CDR3 is CSASPTELETQYF. DNA for the CDR3: TGCAGTGCTAGCCCCACCGAGCTGGAGACCCAGTACTTC.

J is TRBJ2-3 and V is TRBV9; 9 bases fit TRBD2. This CDR3 spans 15 amino acids. Germline-derived CDR1 and CDR2 are SGDLS and YYNGEE. The V gene end was trimmed by 3 bases and the J gene end by 6 bases; junction bases not matched to a gene: 8. The CDR3 loop is CASSDSGRSRDTQYF. DNA of the CDR3: TGTGCCAGCAGCGATAGCGGGAGATCAAGGGATACGCAGTATTTT.

V is TRBV6-1 and J is TRBJ2-4; unclear D gene. TRBJ2-7 explains the end of the DNA better; the J call may be wrong. The germline CDR1 and CDR2 sequences are MNHNS and SASEGT. The CDR3 extends over 15 amino acids. The CDR3 DNA reads TGTGCCAGCAGTGAAAGGCGGCAGGTGATCTACGAGCAGTACTTC. Protein sequence: CASSERRQVIYEQYF.

The chain employs TRBV20-1 and TRBJ2-7, with a tentative D call TRBD2 (6 bases). The germline gives CDR1 DFQATT, CDR2 SNEGSKA (reference sequence). The CDR3 totals 14 residues. The V and J ends lost 3 bases and 7 bases respectively, with 19 bases between them. This chain's CDR3 is CSASDPEGRGEQYF. CDR3 bases: TGCAGTGCTAGCGATCCGGAGGGTCGCGGGGAGCAGTACTTC.

This clonotype was detected a few times. V and J are TRBV4-1 and TRBJ2-5; D is unclear. The J call may be faulty, since TRBJ2-7 better matches the DNA end. Germline V CDR1 and CDR2: MGHRA, YSYEKL. This CDR3 contains 14 residues. The CDR3: CASSQDSVYSEQYF. DNA for the CDR3: TGCGCCAGCAGCCAAGATTCCGTCTACTCCGAGCAGTACTTC.

The V gene is TRBV4-2, the J gene TRBJ2-2, with TRBD2 matching over 14 bases. Germline loops: CDR1 LGHNA, CDR2 YNFKEQ. This CDR3 contains 18 residues. V shed 4 bases and J 2 bases; nucleotides not matched to a gene: 6. The DNA for the CDR3 is TGTGCCAGCAGCCGAGGGACTAGCGGGAGTGTCAACACCGGGGAGCTGTTTTTT. Its translation: CASSRGTSGSVNTGELFF.

The chain carries TRBV27 and TRBJ2-4; D is unclear. Germline V gene data show CDR1 as MNHEY and CDR2 as SMNVEV (reference sequence). V was shortened by 9 bases and J by 13 bases, with 31 bases between the two germline ends. The CDR3 covers 16 residues. CDR3 DNA sequence: TGTGCCAGAGGCGCCCCGCCCCCTGTATTAAACAAGAAGCAGTACTTC. Protein sequence: CARGAPPPVLNKKQYF.

The chain is built from TRBV14 and TRBJ2-4, with D tentatively TRBD2 (5 bases). V was cut by 1 base and J by 0 bases, with 7 bases left in between. CDR3 size: 15 residues. From germline, CDR1 is SGHDN and CDR2 FVKESK. The DNA for the CDR3 is TGTGCCAGCAGCCAAGCGGGGTTAGCCAAAAACATTCAGTACTTC. Its protein is CASSQAGLAKNIQYF. Complete variable domain (other parts from reference TRBV14 and TRBJ2-4): EAGVTQFPSHSVIEKGQTVTLRCDPISGHDNLYWYRRVMGKEIKFLLHFVKESKQDESGMPNNRFLAERTGGTYSTLKVQPAELEDSGVYFCASSQAGLAKNIQYFGAGTRLSVL.

The chain recombines TRBV2 with TRBJ2-7; the D gene is possibly TRBD1 (6 bases). CDR3 length equals 13 residues. CDR1 and CDR2 from the germline V gene are SNHLY and FYNNEI. V lost 9 bases, J lost 1 base, and 13 bases lay in between. CDR3 loop: CASPGTSSYEQYF. The DNA of the CDR3 is TGTGCCAGTCCCGGGACAAGTTCCTACGAGCAGTACTTC.

The chain joins TRBV27 to TRBJ2-1; maybe TRBD2 (5 bases). The J call may be incorrect, as the DNA end agrees better with TRBJ2-7. The CDR3 length is 13 residues. From germline, CDR1 is MNHEY and CDR2 SMNVEV (reference sequence). CDR3 sequence (DNA): TGTGCCAGCAGTGTGTCCCCGGGGAATGAGCAGTACTTC. This translates into CASSVSPGNEQYF.

The gene calls are TRBV7-9 and TRBJ1-1, with D perhaps TRBD1 (6 bases). Trimming shortened V by 11 bases and J by 4 bases, and 14 bases separated the two germline ends. Germline V lookup: CDR1 SEHNR, CDR2 FQNEAQ (reference sequence). The CDR3 covers 12 residues. The CDR3 loop reads CALGQLGTEAFF. For the CDR3, the DNA is TGTGCCCTCGGACAGCTGGGCACTGAAGCTTTCTTT.

V gene TRBV28 combines with J gene TRBJ2-5, with D possibly TRBD1 on 5 matching bases. Germline-derived CDR1 and CDR2 are MDHEN and SYDVKM. The CDR3 contains 14 residues. V lost 1 base and J lost 0, with 6 bases in between. In DNA, the CDR3 is TGTGCCAGCAGTTTATACAGGAACCAAGAGACCCAGTACTTC. Its translation: CASSLYRNQETQYF. Supplemented by reference TRBV28 and TRBJ2-5, the full variable domain reads DVKVTQSSRYLVKRTGEKVFLECVQDMDHENMFWYRQDPGLGLRLIYFSYDVKMKEKGDIPEGYSVSREKKERFSLILESASTNQTSMYLCASSLYRNQETQYFGPGTRLLVL.

The CDR3 DNA follows: TGTGCCAGCAGCCGCAGGGACGGTCGTGAAGCTTTCTTT. Translating it yields CASSRRDGREAFF. J is TRBJ1-1 and V is TRBV6-5, with TRBD1 as a possible D gene (5 bases). V was trimmed by 6 bases and J by 7 bases, leaving 15 bases between them. The CDR3 extends over 13 amino acids. The germline V gene has CDR1 MNHEY and CDR2 SVGAGI.

The table lists this clonotype with many counts. J is TRBJ2-7 and V is TRBV29-1; D ambiguous. With 7 bases removed from V and 5 bases from J, the gap between germline ends came to 15 bases. CDR1 is SQVTM and CDR2 is ANQGSEA in the germline V gene. The CDR3 has 12 residues. The CDR3 sequence is CSGGRVGDEQYF. CDR3 nucleotide sequence: TGCAGCGGTGGACGCGTGGGCGACGAGCAGTACTTC.